The TCR beta chain described here comes from a study of cytomegalovirus exposure and HLA in healthy donors. In the PCR, 60 Vbeta and 13 Jbeta primers were used. Repertoires were generated with immunoSEQ multiplex PCR, while TCRdb's copy carries only in-frame clones and drops some. The sample has some 190,000 clones; around 80% are singletons. CDR1 is MNHNY and CDR2 is SVGAGI in the germline V gene (reference sequence). The CDR3 consists of 13 residues. Trimming removed 7 bases from V and 8 bases from J, with 17 bases in between. The chain is built from TRBV6-6 and TRBJ1-1; TRBD1 might be the D (5 bases). The sequencing sample was made of PBMCs. The TCR sequence derives from a woman aged 25 to 39 in good health and CMV-seronegative. The CDR3 DNA is TGTGCCAGCACCCCCGGTCAGGGCGGAGAAGCTTTCTTT. This encodes CASTPGQGGEAFF.